A single sample is the source of the 3 T cell receptor beta chains below, sequenced in a study of OX40 agonist ivuxolimab in advanced cancers. Method: immunoSEQ multiplex PCR; TCRdb's copy keeps in-frame clones and lacks some. The sample holds about 67,000 clones; 70% to 90% are singletons and the top ten take roughly 2%. The sample here was CD4+ or CD8+ T cells sorted from blood, taken in a trial of the OX40 agonist ivuxolimab. These receptors originate from an adult with an advanced solid tumor such as melanoma, head and neck, liver or kidney cancer.

The chain is built from TRBV6-1 and TRBJ2-2; D remains unclear. V shed 11 bases and J shed 0 bases, with 10 bases lying between them. CDR3 length equals 13 residues. CDR1 is MNHNS, CDR2 SASEGT, per germline. CDR3: CAHGASNTGELFF. DNA for the CDR3: TGTGCCCACGGTGCTTCGAACACCGGGGAGCTGTTTTTT.

V usage is TRBV7-8 and J usage is TRBJ2-7; 10 bases are a match to TRBD1. The junction had 10 bases not matched to a gene; V was cut back by 4 bases and J by 4 bases. Germline assignment: CDR1 SGHVS and CDR2 FQNEAQ. The CDR3 runs 16 residues. CDR3 in amino acids: CASSSRFPGQGYEQYF. For the CDR3, the DNA is TGTGCCAGCAGCTCTCGTTTCCCGGGACAGGGGTACGAGCAGTACTTC.

The chain has TRBV19 and TRBJ1-4; 9 bases are shared with TRBD1. Losses at the gene ends were 10 bases for V and 8 bases for J; bases not matched to a gene: 11. The CDR3 loop spans 14 amino acids. Germline assignment: CDR1 LNHDA and CDR2 SQIVND (reference sequence). The CDR3 nucleotides read TGTGCCACCTACCCGGGACAGGGTAAGGAAAAACTGTTTTTT. Protein product: CATYPGQGKEKLFF.